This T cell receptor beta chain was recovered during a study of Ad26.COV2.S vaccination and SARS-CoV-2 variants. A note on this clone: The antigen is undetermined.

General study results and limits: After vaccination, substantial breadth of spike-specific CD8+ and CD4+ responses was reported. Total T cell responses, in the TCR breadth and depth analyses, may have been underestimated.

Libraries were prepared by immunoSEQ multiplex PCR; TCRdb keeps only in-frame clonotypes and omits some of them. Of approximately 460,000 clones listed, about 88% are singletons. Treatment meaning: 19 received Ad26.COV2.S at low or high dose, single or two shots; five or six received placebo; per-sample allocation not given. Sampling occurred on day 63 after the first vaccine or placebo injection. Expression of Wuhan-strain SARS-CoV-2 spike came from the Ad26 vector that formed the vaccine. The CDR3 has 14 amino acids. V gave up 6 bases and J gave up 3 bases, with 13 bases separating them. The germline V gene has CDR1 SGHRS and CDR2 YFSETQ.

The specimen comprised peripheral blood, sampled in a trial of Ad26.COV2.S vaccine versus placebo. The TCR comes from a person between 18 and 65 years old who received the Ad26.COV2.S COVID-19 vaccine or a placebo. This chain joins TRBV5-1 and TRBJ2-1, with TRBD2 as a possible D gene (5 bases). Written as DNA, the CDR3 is TGCGCCAGCACCCCGGGAAGCAACTACAATGAGCAGTTCTTC. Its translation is CASTPGSNYNEQFF.